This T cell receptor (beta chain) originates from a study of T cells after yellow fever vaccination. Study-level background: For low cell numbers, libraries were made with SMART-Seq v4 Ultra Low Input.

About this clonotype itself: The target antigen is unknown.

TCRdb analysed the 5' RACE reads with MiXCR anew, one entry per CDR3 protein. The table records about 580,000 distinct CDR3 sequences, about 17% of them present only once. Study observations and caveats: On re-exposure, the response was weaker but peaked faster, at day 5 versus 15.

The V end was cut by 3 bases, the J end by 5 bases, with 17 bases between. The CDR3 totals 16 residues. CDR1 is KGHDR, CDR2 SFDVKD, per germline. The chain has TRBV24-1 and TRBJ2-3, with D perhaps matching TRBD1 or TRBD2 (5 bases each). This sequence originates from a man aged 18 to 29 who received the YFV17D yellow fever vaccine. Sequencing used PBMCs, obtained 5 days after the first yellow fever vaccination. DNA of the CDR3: TGTGCCACCAGTGATCCGGGACGCCTGTTGAGAGATACGCAGTATTTT. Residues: CATSDPGRLLRDTQYF.